The 21 T cell receptor beta chains given below trace back to one sample, sequenced in a study of T cells in localized non-small cell lung cancer. Sequenced by immunoSEQ multiplex PCR; TCRdb stores in-frame clones only, minus some. In the table there are approximately 57,000 clones, 70% to 90% of which are singletons. Sequences were derived from peripheral blood, sampled before any cancer treatment. The source is a woman aged 40 to 75 with stage I lung adenocarcinoma.

The chain is built from TRBV19 and TRBJ2-7; tentative D call: TRBD2 (7 bases). The V end was cut by 6 bases, the J end by 6 bases, with 21 bases between. This CDR3 comprises 15 residues. The germline CDR1 and CDR2 sequences are LNHDA and SQIVND (reference sequence). CDR3 sequence: CASSHAGAVSFEQYF. DNA of the CDR3: TGTGCCAGTAGCCACGCGGGGGCCGTTAGTTTCGAGCAGTACTTC.

The rearrangement uses TRBV29-1 and TRBJ2-5; no clear D. The CDR3 is made up of 16 amino acids. V was trimmed by 4 bases and J by 0 bases, leaving 18 bases between them. Germline lookup yields CDR1 SQVTM and CDR2 ANQGSEA. The CDR3 reads CSVVQRYREYQETQYF. In DNA, the CDR3 is TGCAGCGTTGTTCAACGATACCGAGAGTACCAAGAGACCCAGTACTTC.

The chain uses TRBV19 and TRBJ1-6; D may be TRBD1 (5 bases). Germline V gene lookup returns CDR1 LNHDA and CDR2 SQIVND (reference sequence). V was trimmed by 7 bases and J by 7 bases, leaving 14 bases between them. This CDR3 contains 14 residues. Here the CDR3 reads CASKQGRVNSPLHF. CDR3 bases: TGTGCCAGTAAGCAGGGTCGCGTAAATTCACCCCTCCACTTT.

The gene calls are TRBV9 and TRBJ2-3; tentative D call: TRBD2 (5 bases). Per the germline V gene, CDR1 is SGDLS and CDR2 is YYNGEE. Trimming left V 2 bases short and J 6 bases short, with 7 bases between. The CDR3 totals 12 residues. The CDR3 spells CASSVGIDTQYF. The CDR3 DNA sequence: TGTGCCAGCAGCGTCGGGATTGATACGCAGTATTTT.

This clone was recorded only once. V is TRBV7-9 and J is TRBJ1-2, with 9 nucleotides matching TRBD1. The CDR3 totals 12 residues. J lost 8 bases, V lost 4 bases, and 2 bases had no gene match. From germline, CDR1 is SEHNR and CDR2 FQNEAQ (reference sequence). The CDR3 bases are TGTGCCAGCAGCTGGGACAGGGCAGGCTACACCTTC. Its protein is CASSWDRAGYTF.

This clone came up once. The rearrangement joins TRBV4-3 to TRBJ1-4; a weak D match, TRBD1 (6 bases). CDR1 and CDR2 from the germline V gene are LGHNA and YSLEER. This CDR3 is built from 15 residues. V gave up 0 bases and J gave up 5 bases, with 10 bases separating them. The CDR3 protein is CASSQEWGHNEKLFF. CDR3 bases: TGCGCCAGCAGCCAAGAATGGGGGCACAATGAAAAACTGTTTTTT.

This rearrangement joins TRBV27 to TRBJ2-7; no firm D call. This CDR3 contains 12 residues. CDR1 and CDR2 from the germline V gene are MNHEY and SMNVEV (reference sequence). V lost 8 bases, J lost 2 bases, and 10 bases lay in between. The CDR3 region is CASLGTAYEQYF. The CDR3 DNA is TGTGCCAGCCTGGGTACAGCCTACGAGCAGTACTTC.

The chain combines TRBV30 with TRBJ1-1; possible D gene TRBD1, 6 bases. This CDR3 has 14 amino acids. Germline V gene data show CDR1 as GTSNPN and CDR2 as SVGIG (reference sequence). Trimming removed 3 bases from V and 6 bases from J, with 17 bases in between. In nucleotides, the CDR3 is TGTGCCTGGAGCGTGAGACCAAGGGGGTCTGAAGCTTTCTTT. Residues: CAWSVRPRGSEAFF.

The CDR3: CASSSAGGRTGELFF. For the CDR3, the DNA is TGTGCCAGCAGCTCAGCGGGGGGGCGCACCGGGGAGCTGTTTTTT. The V gene is TRBV5-6, the J gene TRBJ2-2, with 10 nucleotides matching TRBD2. Per the germline V gene, CDR1 is SGHDT and CDR2 is YYEEEE. Trimming removed 3 bases from V and 4 bases from J; junction bases left unmatched: 3. This CDR3 has 15 amino acids.

V usage is TRBV19 and J usage is TRBJ1-6; 9 positions match TRBD1. The CDR3 loop spans 14 amino acids. The V gene end was trimmed by 5 bases and the J gene end by 7 bases; junction bases not matched to a gene: 3. Germline V CDR1 and CDR2: LNHDA, SQIVND (reference sequence). In nucleotides, the CDR3 is TGTGCCAGTAGTGCCGGGACAGGGAATTCACCCCTCCACTTT. This translates into CASSAGTGNSPLHF.

The chain joins TRBV6-1 to TRBJ2-3, with a tentative D call TRBD1 (5 bases). Germline lookup yields CDR1 MNHNS and CDR2 SASEGT. This CDR3 is built from 13 residues. V was clipped by 6 bases and J by 4 bases, with 11 bases between them. CDR3 in amino acids: CASSPTGPDTQYF. The CDR3 DNA sequence: TGTGCCAGCAGCCCCACAGGACCAGATACGCAGTATTTT.

The chain joins TRBV2 to TRBJ2-2, with 10 bases fitting TRBD1. CDR3 length equals 15 residues. Germline trimming cut 6 bases from V and 6 bases from J; bases unmatched to any gene: 7. Germline CDR1 is SNHLY and CDR2 is FYNNEI. The CDR3 DNA reads as TGTGCCAGCAGGGGGACAGGGGTCGGGGCCGGGGAGCTGTTTTTT. Translation: CASRGTGVGAGELFF.

The chain employs TRBV19 and TRBJ2-1; TRBD2 aligns across 14 bases. The CDR3 consists of 15 residues. After removal of 5 bases from V and 9 bases from J, the junction contained 6 bases not matched to a gene. Germline V lookup: CDR1 LNHDA, CDR2 SQIVND (reference sequence). The CDR3 sequence: CASSLGLAGGSEQFF. The CDR3 nucleotides are TGTGCCAGTAGTCTAGGACTAGCGGGGGGAAGTGAGCAGTTCTTC.

This clone was counted between two and nine times. The chain couples TRBV2 to TRBJ1-2; TRBD1 aligns across 7 bases. The CDR3 contains 14 residues. Per germline, CDR1 SNHLY and CDR2 FYNNEI. Trimming at V came to 2 bases and at J to 8 bases, leaving 8 bases not matched to a gene. The DNA for the CDR3 is TGTGCCAGCAGTGAAAGGCAGGGGGTGGTCGGCTACACCTTC. Protein product: CASSERQGVVGYTF.

The chain combines TRBV6-6 with TRBJ1-3; D uncertain. With 6 bases removed from V and 0 bases from J, the gap between germline ends came to 12 bases. The CDR3 spans 15 residues. Germline-derived CDR1 and CDR2 are MNHNY and SVGAGI (reference sequence). CDR3: CASRQTLSSGNTIYF. The CDR3 bases are TGTGCCAGCAGACAGACACTCTCCTCTGGAAACACCATATATTTT.

This clone was seen a single time. The chain couples TRBV15 to TRBJ1-4, with D maybe TRBD1 (5 bases). V was pared by 0 bases and J by 8 bases, with 13 bases between. Germline V gene lookup returns CDR1 LNHNV and CDR2 YYDKDF (reference sequence). This CDR3 has 15 amino acids. The chain's CDR3 is CATSRDSRQREKLFF. The CDR3 DNA reads as TGTGCCACCAGCAGAGATAGTCGACAGCGGGAAAAACTGTTTTTT.

The chain employs TRBV7-9 and TRBJ2-2; tentatively, D is TRBD1 (6 bases). Deletions cut 5 bases from V and 5 bases from J, with 9 bases between. Germline assignment: CDR1 SEHNR and CDR2 FQNEAQ (reference sequence). CDR3 length: 13 residues. The CDR3 DNA sequence: TGTGCCAGCAGCCTTACAGGGACCGGGGAGCTGTTTTTT. Its translation: CASSLTGTGELFF.

This clone has just a few counts. This chain joins TRBV6-1 and TRBJ1-5; D not resolved. With 6 bases removed from V and 5 bases from J, the gap between germline ends came to 14 bases. Germline CDR1 and CDR2: MNHNS and SASEGT. This CDR3 contains 14 residues. The CDR3: CASSEGGNDQPQHF. The CDR3 DNA is TGTGCCAGCAGCGAGGGAGGGAACGATCAGCCCCAGCATTTT.

The chain has TRBV7-2 and TRBJ2-7, with a tentative D call TRBD2 (5 bases). Trimming took off 3 bases at V and 6 bases at J, with 12 bases between the two ends. There are 13 residues in the CDR3. CDR1 is SGHTA and CDR2 is FQGNSA in the germline V gene. DNA for the CDR3: TGTGCCAGCAGCTTTGCGGGCATATCCGAGCAGTACTTC. It codes for CASSFAGISEQYF. Full variable domain (rest looked up from reference TRBV7-2 and TRBJ2-7): GAGVSQSPSNKVTEKGKDVELRCDPISGHTALYWYRQSLGQGLEFLIYFQGNSAPDKSGLPSDRFSAERTGGSVSTLTIQRTQQEDSAVYLCASSFAGISEQYFGPGTRLTVT.

This rearrangement joins TRBV6-4 to TRBJ2-7; 9 bases line up with TRBD1. CDR3 length: 16 residues. V shed 7 bases, J shed 4 bases, and the junction held 14 bases outside the gene matches. CDR1 is MRHNA and CDR2 is SNTAGT in the germline V gene. In DNA form, the CDR3 reads TGTGCCAGCAACCAGGAGTGGGACAGGGTTAATTACGAGCAGTACTTC. This sequence encodes CASNQEWDRVNYEQYF.

CDR3 sequence (DNA): TGTGCCAGCAGCTTAGATTTTGGTGAAGCTTTCTTT. Encoded protein: CASSLDFGEAFF. The V and J genes are TRBV11-2 and TRBJ1-1; D is undetermined. Trimming left V 0 bases short and J 7 bases short, with 6 bases between. This CDR3 contains 12 residues. The germline V gene encodes CDR1 SGHAT and CDR2 FQNNGV. Complete variable domain (other parts from reference TRBV11-2 and TRBJ1-1): EAGVAQSPRYKIIEKRQSVAFWCNPISGHATLYWYQQILGQGPKLLIQFQNNGVVDDSQLPKDRFSAERLKGVDSTLKIQPAKLEDSAVYLCASSLDFGEAFFGQGTRLTVV.